This T cell receptor (beta chain) was obtained from a study of cytomegalovirus exposure and HLA in healthy donors. About the research overall: Of all 400 or so donors who were genotyped, about 80% belonged to the Caucasian-associated ancestry cluster.

Notes on the study in general: Cytomegalovirus-associated TCR beta chains were listed, numbering roughly 150.

Amplification used 60 Vbeta primers and 13 Jbeta primers. The table came from immunoSEQ multiplex PCR; TCRdb's copy has only in-frame clones and leaves some out. The data contain about 90,000 clones, roughly four fifths of them seen just once; the ten biggest clones take up around 4.3%. A remark on this clone: No antigen is known for it.

The sample comprised PBMCs. This TCR derives from a woman aged 35 to 49 in good health and CMV-seropositive.

CDR3 DNA sequence: TGTGCCAGTAGACCGGACAGCCTCTCTGGGGCCAACGTCCTGACTTTC. Protein product: CASRPDSLSGANVLTF. This chain connects TRBV19 to TRBJ2-6; a possible D gene is TRBD1 (6 bases). Deletions cut 6 bases from V and 0 bases from J, with 12 bases between. The CDR3 consists of 16 residues. Looked up from germline, CDR1 is LNHDA and CDR2 is SQIVND (reference sequence).